The rows below give T cell receptor beta chains drawn from one sample of a study of T cells in localized non-small cell lung cancer. Measured with immunoSEQ multiplex PCR; TCRdb has only the in-frame clones, and not every one. The sample comprises about 74,000 clones, 84% of which are singletons, and 1% to 1.5% rests with the top ten. Sequenced here: peripheral blood, sampled before any cancer treatment. These receptor sequences come from a female donor older than 55 with stage I lung adenocarcinoma. Both conserved end residues are part of each CDR3. Fields, in order: clone size, D gene, V gene, J gene, CDR3 DNA, CDR3 protein. D genes are given only for firm matches. A clone size is listed for some rows: how often the clone was seen (once, few, many), or a class if it is expanded.

>.|TRBD1|TRBV6-5|TRBJ2-7
TGTGCCAGCAGTAGACAGGGGGGGGACGAGCAGTACTTC
CASSRQGGDEQYF
>.|.|TRBV19|TRBJ1-1
TGTGCCAGTAGTATTGGAGGGGGCACTGAAGCTTTCTTT
CASSIGGGTEAFF
>.|.|TRBV5-1|TRBJ1-5
TGTGCCAGCAGCTTGGGGCGGCTCAATCAGCCCCAGCATTTT
CASSLGRLNQPQHF
>.|.|TRBV6-5|TRBJ1-1
TGTGCCAGCAGTTTGACACAGCCGAACACTGAAGCTTTCTTT
CASSLTQPNTEAFF
>.|.|TRBV4-1|TRBJ2-1
TGCGCCAGCAGCCAAGACGGTCTTGAGCAGTTCTTC
CASSQDGLEQFF
>few|TRBD1|TRBV11-2|TRBJ2-5
TGTGCCAGCAGCATACAGGGGACAGAAGAGACCCAGTACTTC
CASSIQGTEETQYF
>.|.|TRBV28|TRBJ2-5
TGTGCCAGCAGTACCCCAGGCGTCGGGGAGACCCAGTACTTC
CASSTPGVGETQYF
>few|.|TRBV11-3|TRBJ2-5
TGTGCCAGCAGCATACCACTGGAAGAGACCCAGTACTTC
CASSIPLEETQYF
>once|.|TRBV25-1|TRBJ2-1
TGTGCCAGCAGTGAAAGATCTCGGCGGGGTCCTTACAATGAGCAGTTCTTC
CASSERSRRGPYNEQFF
>.|.|TRBV5-6|TRBJ2-4
TGTGCCAGCAGCCCCCTGGGGGGGGCAAACATTCAGTACTTC
CASSPLGGANIQYF
>.|.|TRBV7-2|TRBJ1-1
TGTGCCAGCAGCCCCAGGGGTACTGAAGCTTTCTTT
CASSPRGTEAFF
>once|.|TRBV2|TRBJ2-6
TGTGCCAGCAGTGAAATCCGACAGCCTGGGGCCAACGTCCTGACTTTC
CASSEIRQPGANVLTF
>few|.|TRBV5-6|TRBJ1-1
TGTGCCAGCAGGATCTTGTCTGGAGGGCATGAAGCTTTCTTT
CASRILSGGHEAFF
>few|.|TRBV7-9|TRBJ2-5
TGTGCCAGCAGCTTAGGTGGGTCCCACCAAGAGACCCAGTACTTC
CASSLGGSHQETQYF
>.|.|TRBV18|TRBJ2-5
TGTGCCAGCTCACCAGAGGGGAGAGAGACCCAGTACTTC
CASSPEGRETQYF
>.|.|TRBV10-3|TRBJ1-5
TGTGCCATCGGAACAGGAGATAGCAATCAGCCCCAGCATTTT
CAIGTGDSNQPQHF
>.|.|TRBV11-3|TRBJ2-7
TGTGCCAGCAGCTTAACGGTTGCCTACGAGCAGTACTTC
CASSLTVAYEQYF
>.|TRBD1|TRBV6-5|TRBJ1-6
TGTGCCAGCAGACCGGACAGGGTACATAATTCACCCCTCCACTTT
CASRPDRVHNSPLHF
>once|TRBD2|TRBV19|TRBJ2-6
TGTGCCAGTAGTATGGGATACGGTAGCGGGATTTCTGGGGCCAACGTCCTGACTTTC
CASSMGYGSGISGANVLTF
>.|.|TRBV12-2|TRBJ2-5
TGTGCAAGTCGCCCCACTTTGACGGACCAAGAGACCCAGTACTTC
CASRPTLTDQETQYF
>.|.|TRBV4-1|TRBJ2-1
TGCGCCAGCAGCCAAGGTGAGGGGGTCCTATACAATGAGCAGTTCTTC
CASSQGEGVLYNEQFF
>few|TRBD1|TRBV7-2|TRBJ1-4
TGTGCCAGCAGCTTATTAAAGGACAGGGGGCACGAAAAACTGTTTTTT
CASSLLKDRGHEKLFF
>.|.|TRBV5-1|TRBJ1-1
TGCGCCAGCAAAGGTCAGGACCACACTGAAGCTTTCTTT
CASKGQDHTEAFF
>.|TRBD1|TRBV10-1|TRBJ2-3
TGCGCCAGCAGAGAAACAGGGGAAGATACGCAGTATTTT
CASRETGEDTQYF
>.|.|TRBV4-2|TRBJ1-4
TGTGCCAGCAGCCAAGATGGCGGTCCTAATGAAAAACTGTTTTTT
CASSQDGGPNEKLFF
>.|.|TRBV18|TRBJ2-6
TGTGCCAGCTCACCACAGGAAATGGCTGGGGCCAACGTCCTGACTTTC
CASSPQEMAGANVLTF
>.|.|TRBV27|TRBJ1-2
TGTGCCAGCAGCCTGACAGGACACTCCTATGGCTACACCTTC
CASSLTGHSYGYTF
>.|.|TRBV4-2|TRBJ1-1
TGTGCCAGCAGCCAAGCTCGCGGGACTGAAGCTTTCTTT
CASSQARGTEAFF
>.|.|TRBV19|TRBJ1-5
TGTGCCAGTAGTTTACAGGGTAGCAATCAGCCCCAGCATTTT
CASSLQGSNQPQHF
>.|TRBD2|TRBV29-1|TRBJ2-1
TGCAGCGCCCGGTCTGGTAGCGGGGTGGGCGATGAGCAGTTCTTC
CSARSGSGVGDEQFF
>.|TRBD2|TRBV6-5|TRBJ2-7
TGTGCCAGCAGTTTAGGGACTAGCGGGAGCGGGTACGAGCAGTACTTC
CASSLGTSGSGYEQYF
>.|.|TRBV7-2|TRBJ2-5
TGTGCCAGCAGCCCGATGGGGGGTCCGGAGACCCAGTACTTC
CASSPMGGPETQYF
>.|.|TRBV7-6|TRBJ2-7
TGTGCCAGCAGCTCCCCGGACAGTGCCTACGAGCAGTACTTC
CASSSPDSAYEQYF
>.|.|TRBV10-3|TRBJ1-5
TGTGCCATCAGTGAGTCGGAGGGGAGTGGGCAGCCCCAGCATTTT
CAISESEGSGQPQHF
>.|.|TRBV18|TRBJ2-3
TGTGCCAGCTCACCGCCGGGACCAGCCTTGAATACGCAGTATTTT
CASSPPGPALNTQYF
>.|.|TRBV27|TRBJ2-1
TGTGCCAGCAGTTTATCCGGCAGCTCCTACAATGAGCAGTTCTTC
CASSLSGSSYNEQFF
>.|.|TRBV20-1|TRBJ1-1
TGCAGTGCTAGCGACACTGAAGCTTTCTTT
CSASDTEAFF
>.|.|TRBV27|TRBJ1-5
TGTGCCAGCAGCCGAGCTGGGACCAATCAGCCCCAGCATTTT
CASSRAGTNQPQHF
>few|.|TRBV9|TRBJ2-3
TGTGCCAGCAGCGTAGCTCTTTCGGGGACAGATACGCAGTATTTT
CASSVALSGTDTQYF
>.|TRBD1|TRBV19|TRBJ1-5
TGTGCCAGTAGTACAGGGGGAAGAAGCAATCAGCCCCAGCATTTT
CASSTGGRSNQPQHF
>.|.|TRBV9|TRBJ1-1
TGTGCCAGCAGCGTAGACCGGGACACTGAAGCTTTCTTT
CASSVDRDTEAFF
>.|.|TRBV9|TRBJ1-3
TGTGCCAGCAGCGTATCAAGAAACACCATATATTTT
CASSVSRNTIYF
>.|TRBD2|TRBV10-3|TRBJ2-3
TGTGCCATCAGTGATAGCGGGGGGCTCACAGATACGCAGTATTTT
CAISDSGGLTDTQYF
>few|.|TRBV2|TRBJ1-5
TGTGCCAGCAGTGGAGGGCGACAGCCCCAGCATTTT
CASSGGRQPQHF
>.|TRBD1|TRBV11-2|TRBJ2-2
TGTGCCAGCAGCTACAACAGGGGTACCGGGGAGCTGTTTTTT
CASSYNRGTGELFF
>medium-sized|.|TRBV4-1|TRBJ1-2
TGCGCCAGCAGCCCAAATACGGGGGACCTTGGCTACACCTTC
CASSPNTGDLGYTF
>.|.|TRBV7-2|TRBJ2-7
TGTGCCAGCAGCTTAGGGGCAGGAGCCTACGAGCAGTACTTC
CASSLGAGAYEQYF
>.|TRBD1|TRBV29-1|TRBJ1-3
TGCAGCGTTGAAGATCCGGAGGGACAGCACAGCTCTGGAAACACCATATATTTT
CSVEDPEGQHSSGNTIYF
>.|.|TRBV20-1|TRBJ2-4
TGCAGTGCGCAGGGTAGGAACATTCAGTACTTC
CSAQGRNIQYF
>.|TRBD1|TRBV5-4|TRBJ1-6
TGTGCCAGCAGCTTGTACGGGACAGGTTTAGATTCACCCCTCCACTTT
CASSLYGTGLDSPLHF
>.|.|TRBV5-1|TRBJ2-3
TGCGCCAGCAGCTTGGGGACTGGCCCAGATACGCAGTATTTT
CASSLGTGPDTQYF
>few|.|TRBV27|TRBJ1-6
TGTGCCAGCACTTCGACAGGTGCCAACGGACCCCTCCACTTT
CASTSTGANGPLHF
>once|TRBD2|TRBV11-2|TRBJ2-3
TGTGCCAGCAGCCTCCTAGCGGGGGTGTCCACAGATACGCAGTATTTT
CASSLLAGVSTDTQYF
>.|TRBD1|TRBV12-5|TRBJ1-1
TGTGCTAGTGGTTTCACGGACAGGGGGACTGAAGCTTTCTTT
CASGFTDRGTEAFF
>.|.|TRBV19|TRBJ2-5
TGTGCCAGTAGTATCGGGAACCAACCCAAAGAGACCCAGTACTTC
CASSIGNQPKETQYF
>.|.|TRBV13|TRBJ2-1
TGTGCCAGCAGCCCCCGAATGACAGGGACTCTAGGCAATGAGCAGTTCTTC
CASSPRMTGTLGNEQFF
>.|TRBD1|TRBV2|TRBJ1-5
TGTGCCAGCAGGGACCGGACAGGGGGAGGCAATCAGCCCCAGCATTTT
CASRDRTGGGNQPQHF
>.|.|TRBV18|TRBJ2-7
TGTGCCAGCTCACCACGAAAAGGGACTGACGCTCCCTACGAGCAGTACTTC
CASSPRKGTDAPYEQYF
>once|.|TRBV18|TRBJ1-3
TGTGCCAGCTCACCTGGGGGACCGAACTCTGGAAACACCATATATTTT
CASSPGGPNSGNTIYF
>.|.|TRBV7-6|TRBJ1-6
TGTGCCAGCACCACGGGGCAGGAGGCAGCGACCCTCCACTTT
CASTTGQEAATLHF